Shown below are 11 T cell receptor beta chains from a single sample sequenced in a study of read filtering for tumor transcriptome and immune sequencing. This library used roughly 400 ng RNA and molecular barcoded adaptors spanning alpha/delta and beta/gamma chains. TCRdb recomputed calls from the reads with MiXCR, one row per CDR3 protein. The table lists tens of thousands of distinct CDR3 sequences, 20% to 25% of them singletons. Sequencing input: a population of CD138-negative cells sorted from bone marrow. The origin of the receptors is a donor at least 40 years old with multiple myeloma.

This clonotype was picked up many times. The chain combines TRBV5-1 with TRBJ1-1; 8 nucleotides match TRBD1. V shed 4 bases and J 1 base; nucleotides not matched to a gene: 3. CDR3 length: 14 residues. Per germline, CDR1 SGHRS and CDR2 YFSETQ. CDR3 coding DNA: TGCGCCAGCAGCCCCGACAGGGGGAACACTGAAGCTTTCTTT. It specifies CASSPDRGNTEAFF.

This clonotype has a handful of counts. The J gene is TRBJ1-3, the V gene TRBV5-1, with D unclear. Germline V CDR1 and CDR2: SGHRS, YFSETQ. The CDR3 contains 14 residues. The V end was cut by 0 bases, the J end by 0 bases, with 4 bases between. Here the CDR3 reads CASSLDLSGNTIYF. The CDR3 nucleotides read TGCGCCAGCAGCTTGGACCTCTCTGGAAACACCATATATTTT.

At least ten counts were recorded for this clonotype. The chain carries TRBV20-1 and TRBJ2-5; D is unclear. The CDR3 loop spans 12 amino acids. Germline lookup yields CDR1 DFQATT and CDR2 SNEGSKA (reference sequence). The V end was cut by 4 bases, the J end by 4 bases, with 10 bases between. The CDR3 sequence is CSATAWGETQYF. CDR3 bases: TGCAGTGCTACCGCTTGGGGAGAGACCCAGTACTTC.

As for this clonotype: A much larger clonotype is one base distant, so this may be a read error. V is TRBV23-1 and J is TRBJ1-6, with D maybe TRBD1 (6 bases). TRBV23-1 is noted as an ORF with a role that remains uncertain. This CDR3 spans 18 amino acids. V shed 2 bases and J shed 3 bases, with 17 bases lying between them. The CDR3 sequence is CASSQPRGQSYYNSPLHF. The CDR3 DNA reads as TGCGCCAGCAGTCAACCACGAGGACAGAGCTACTATAATTCACCCCTCCACTTT.

This clonotype was found once. Likely a read error: the CDR3 ends without its conserved phenylalanine or tryptophan. This CDR3 reads CASSRQGATYEQYL. CDR3 nucleotides: TGTGCCAGTAGCAGACAGGGTGCGACCTACGAGCAGTACTTA. The chain employs TRBV19 and TRBJ2-7; 7 bases are shared with TRBD1. In germline, CDR1 is LNHDA, CDR2 SQIVND (reference sequence). With V trimmed by 6 bases and J by 2 bases, 7 bases remained unmatched. This CDR3 has 14 residues.

Worth noting for this clonotype: Possible read error: a much larger clone is one base away. The CDR3 region is CASSVGRGHEKLFF. CDR3 DNA sequence: TGTGCCAGCAGTGTTGGACGGGGTCATGAAAAACTGTTTTTT. The chain is built from TRBV11-2 and TRBJ1-4; no clear D. V lost 6 bases, J lost 6 bases, and 14 bases lay in between. The germline V gene encodes CDR1 SGHAT and CDR2 FQNNGV. The CDR3 loop spans 14 amino acids.

Many counts were recorded for this clonotype. The gene calls are TRBV30 and TRBJ1-6; D is possibly TRBD1 (5 bases). Between the trimmed V and J ends, which lost 2 bases and 14 bases, there was a span of 13 bases. The germline V gene has CDR1 GTSNPN and CDR2 SVGIG (reference sequence). CDR3 length: 12 residues. CDR3 nucleotides: TGTGCCTGGAGTCCTCCCGGGGGAGCCCTCCACTTT. It yields the protein CAWSPPGGALHF.

In its sample, this clonotype was seen many times. The chain joins TRBV28 to TRBJ2-7; perhaps TRBD1 as D (5 bases). V was cut by 10 bases and J by 6 bases, with 19 bases left in between. In germline, CDR1 is MDHEN, CDR2 SYDVKM. This CDR3 comprises 13 residues. CDR3 sequence: CATLPDTLREQYF. CDR3 coding DNA: TGTGCCACTTTGCCGGACACGTTACGCGAGCAGTACTTC.

At least ten counts were recorded for this clonotype. The chain recombines TRBV28 with TRBJ1-1; D possibly corresponds to TRBD1 (5 bases). This CDR3 is 15 amino acids long. CDR1 and CDR2 from the germline V gene are MDHEN and SYDVKM. V gave up 5 bases and J gave up 7 bases, with 20 bases separating them. CDR3 nucleotide sequence: TGTGCCAGCAGTCCCGCCGGGACGCTCGGGATTGAAGCTTTCTTT. Translated: CASSPAGTLGIEAFF.

This clonotype was observed many times. The chain joins TRBV5-1 to TRBJ2-3; D is perhaps TRBD1 (5 bases). Germline V CDR1 and CDR2: SGHRS, YFSETQ. This CDR3 has 14 amino acids. With 0 bases removed from V and 4 bases from J, the gap between germline ends came to 9 bases. The CDR3 region has the DNA TGCGCCAGCAGCTTGGTCCAGGGCTCAGATACGCAGTATTTT. Amino acids: CASSLVQGSDTQYF.

This clonotype has just a few counts. The rearrangement uses TRBV29-1 and TRBJ2-7, with TRBD1 as a possible D gene (6 bases). The V end was cut by 6 bases, the J end by 6 bases, with 12 bases between. The V gene's germline CDR1 is SQVTM and CDR2 ANQGSEA. The CDR3 length is 11 residues. CDR3 coding DNA: TGCAGCGTCGGCAGGGGAGCCGAGCAGTACTTC. It translates to CSVGRGAEQYF.